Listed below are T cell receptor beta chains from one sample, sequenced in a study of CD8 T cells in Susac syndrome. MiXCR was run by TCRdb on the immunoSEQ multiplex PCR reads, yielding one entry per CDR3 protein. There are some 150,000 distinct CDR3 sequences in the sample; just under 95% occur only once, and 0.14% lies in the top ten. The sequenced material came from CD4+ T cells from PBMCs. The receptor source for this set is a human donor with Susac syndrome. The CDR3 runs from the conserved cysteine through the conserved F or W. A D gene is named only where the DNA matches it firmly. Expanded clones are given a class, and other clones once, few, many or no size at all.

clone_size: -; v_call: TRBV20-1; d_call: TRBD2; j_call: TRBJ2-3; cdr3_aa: CSLTSGRATDTQYF; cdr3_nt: TGCAGCCTGACTAGCGGGAGGGCCACAGATACGCAGTATTTT
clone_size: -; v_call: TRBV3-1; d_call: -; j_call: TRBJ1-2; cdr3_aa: CASGDRVYGYTF; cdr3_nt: TGTGCCAGCGGAGACAGAGTCTATGGCTACACCTTC
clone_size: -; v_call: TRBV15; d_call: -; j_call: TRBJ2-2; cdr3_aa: CATSRDRIANTGELFF; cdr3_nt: TGTGCCACCAGCAGAGACCGGATAGCGAACACCGGGGAGCTGTTTTTT
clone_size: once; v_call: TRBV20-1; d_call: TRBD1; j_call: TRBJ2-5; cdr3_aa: CSGGTGRAETQYF; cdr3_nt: TGCAGTGGAGGGACAGGGAGGGCAGAGACCCAGTACTTC
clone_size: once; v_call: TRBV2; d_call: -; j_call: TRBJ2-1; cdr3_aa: CASSYGISNEQFF; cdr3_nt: TGTGCCAGCAGCTACGGGATATCTAATGAGCAGTTCTTC
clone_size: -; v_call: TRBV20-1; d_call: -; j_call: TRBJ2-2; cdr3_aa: CSARDAVVGELFF; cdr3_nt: TGCAGTGCTAGAGATGCGGTGGTCGGGGAGCTGTTTTTT
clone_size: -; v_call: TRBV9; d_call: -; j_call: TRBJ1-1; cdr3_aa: CASSVAVHTEAFF; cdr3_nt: TGTGCCAGCAGCGTAGCGGTTCACACTGAAGCTTTCTTT
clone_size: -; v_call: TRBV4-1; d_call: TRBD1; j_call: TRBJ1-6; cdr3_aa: CASSQDRDRGSPLHF; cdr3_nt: TGCGCCAGCAGCCAAGATAGGGACAGAGGCTCACCCCTCCACTTT
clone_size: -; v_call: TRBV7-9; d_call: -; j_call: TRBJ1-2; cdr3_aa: CASSRNKEPGYGYTF; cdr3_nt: TGTGCCAGCAGCCGGAATAAGGAGCCGGGCTATGGCTACACCTTC
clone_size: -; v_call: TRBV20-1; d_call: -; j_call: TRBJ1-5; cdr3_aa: CSATPQDNQPQHF; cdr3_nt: TGCAGTGCTACGCCCCAGGACAATCAGCCCCAGCATTTT
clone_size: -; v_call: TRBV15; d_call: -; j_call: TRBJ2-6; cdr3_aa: CATSSSMSSGANVLTF; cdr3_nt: TGTGCCACCAGCAGTTCCATGAGCTCTGGGGCCAACGTCCTGACTTTC
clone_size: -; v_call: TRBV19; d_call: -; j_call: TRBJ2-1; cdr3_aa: CASSRANVRPNDSKFF; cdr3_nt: TGTGCCAGTAGTAGGGCCAACGTCAGACCCAATGACAGCAAGTTCTTC
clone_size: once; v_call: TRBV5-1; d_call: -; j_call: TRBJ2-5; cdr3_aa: CASSYPQGRAVETQYF; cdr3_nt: TGCGCCAGCAGTTACCCCCAAGGCAGGGCCGTCGAGACCCAGTACTTC
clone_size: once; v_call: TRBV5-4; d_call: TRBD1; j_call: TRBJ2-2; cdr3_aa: CASSPGQGRSTGELFF; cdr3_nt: TGTGCCAGCAGCCCCGGACAGGGGAGATCCACCGGGGAGCTGTTTTTT
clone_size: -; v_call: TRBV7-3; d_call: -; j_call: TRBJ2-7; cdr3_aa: CASSLGFGQAYEQYF; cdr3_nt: TGTGCCAGCAGCTTAGGTTTTGGCCAAGCCTACGAGCAGTACTTC
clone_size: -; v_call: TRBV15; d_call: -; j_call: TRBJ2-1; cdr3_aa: CATSRDVVREQFF; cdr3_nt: TGTGCCACCAGCAGAGATGTAGTACGGGAGCAGTTCTTC
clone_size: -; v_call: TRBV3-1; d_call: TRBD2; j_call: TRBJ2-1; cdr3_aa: CASSLSGGDNEQFF; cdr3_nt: TGTGCCAGCAGCCTATCGGGGGGGGACAATGAGCAGTTCTTC
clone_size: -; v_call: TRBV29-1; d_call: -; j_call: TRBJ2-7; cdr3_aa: CSVGVAHPYEQYF; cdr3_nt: TGCAGCGTTGGGGTGGCCCACCCCTACGAGCAGTACTTC
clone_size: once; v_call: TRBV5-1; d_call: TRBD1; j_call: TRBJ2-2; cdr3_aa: CASRPDRVHTGELFF; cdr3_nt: TGCGCCAGCAGACCGGACAGGGTGCACACCGGGGAGCTGTTTTTT